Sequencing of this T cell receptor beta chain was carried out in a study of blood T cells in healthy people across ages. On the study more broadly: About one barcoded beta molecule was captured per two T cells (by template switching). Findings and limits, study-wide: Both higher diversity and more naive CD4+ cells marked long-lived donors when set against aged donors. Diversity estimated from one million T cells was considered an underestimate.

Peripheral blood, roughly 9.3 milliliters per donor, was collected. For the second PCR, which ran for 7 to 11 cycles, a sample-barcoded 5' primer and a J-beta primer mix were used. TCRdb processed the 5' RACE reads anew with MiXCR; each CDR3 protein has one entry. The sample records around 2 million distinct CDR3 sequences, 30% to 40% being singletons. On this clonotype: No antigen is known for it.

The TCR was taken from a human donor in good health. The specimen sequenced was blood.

DNA of the CDR3: TGTGCCATCAGTGAGTCGAATGGAGGGGGTGGCTACACCTTC. Its translation: CAISESNGGGGYTF. The V and J genes are TRBV10-3 and TRBJ1-2; possible D gene TRBD1, 6 bases. This CDR3 is built from 14 residues. V dropped 0 bases and J dropped 7 bases, with 12 bases sitting between them. The germline V gene encodes CDR1 ENHRY and CDR2 SYGVKD.